The 4 T cell receptor beta chains given below trace back to one sample, sequenced in a study of CD8+ T cells in alopecia areata. Treatment in this sample: oral pan-JAK inhibitor, 5-10 mg twice daily. Extracted from the samples, RNA was reverse transcribed into cDNA to serve as the sequencing template. This table comes from immunoSEQ multiplex PCR, and its TCRdb copy is limited to in-frame clones, with some not included. The sample carries 150,000 to 200,000 clones, 50% to 65% recorded once. Sequenced here: CD8+ T cells sorted from blood, sampled at week 24, from a patient treated with tofacitinib. The source of these receptors is a human donor with alopecia areata.

This clone was seen more than once but under ten times. CDR3 DNA: TGTGCCAGTAGTATAGGGGCGCGGGGGAGCGGCTATGGCTACACCTTC. Its protein is CASSIGARGSGYGYTF. V and J are TRBV19 and TRBJ1-2; possibly TRBD1 for D (5 bases). The CDR3 runs to 16 residues. Per the germline V gene, CDR1 is LNHDA and CDR2 is SQIVND (reference sequence). Trimming shortened V by 1 base and J by 4 bases, and 16 bases separated the two germline ends.

The CDR3 is CASSLSSGILYNEQFF. The CDR3 DNA reads TGTGCCAGCAGCTTAAGCTCAGGGATACTCTACAATGAGCAGTTCTTC. The rearrangement joins TRBV7-6 to TRBJ2-1; D may be TRBD1 (5 bases). V lost 2 bases to trimming and J lost 3 bases, with 14 bases between them. The CDR3 runs to 16 residues. CDR1 and CDR2 (germline): SGHVS, FNYEAQ.

This clone appeared a single time. The chain has TRBV2 and TRBJ1-5; no definite D call. Trimming removed 2 bases from V and 3 bases from J, with 5 bases in between. CDR3 size: 13 residues. Germline assignment: CDR1 SNHLY and CDR2 FYNNEI. CDR3 DNA: TGTGCCAGCAGTGAATTTGACAATCAGCCCCAGCATTTT. It translates to CASSEFDNQPQHF. Based on the CDR3 plus reference TRBV2 and TRBJ1-5, the full variable domain is EPEVTQTPSHQVTQMGQEVILRCVPISNHLYFYWYRQILGQKVEFLVSFYNNEISEKSEIFDDQFSVERPDGSNFTLKIRSTKLEDSAMYFCASSEFDNQPQHFGDGTRLSIL.

A few counts support this clone. V is TRBV7-8 and J is TRBJ2-2, with 7 positions matching TRBD1. The CDR3 is 14 amino acids. Losses at the gene ends were 6 bases for V and 6 bases for J; bases not matched to a gene: 7. The germline V gene encodes CDR1 SGHVS and CDR2 FQNEAQ. Written as DNA, the CDR3 is TGTGCCAGCAGGATACAGGGGTCGTCCGGGGAGCTGTTTTTT. Translation: CASRIQGSSGELFF.